Below, 13 T cell receptor beta chains from the same sample are listed, as sequenced in a study of T cell responses to AZD1222 COVID-19 vaccine. Libraries were prepared by immunoSEQ multiplex PCR; TCRdb keeps only in-frame clonotypes and omits some of them. Of 140,000 to 150,000 clones detected, around 88% appear once; the ten largest clones hold more than 12%. Sequenced material: peripheral blood, taken on day 0 of AZD1222 vaccination. Every receptor here comes from an adult in good health.

About this clone itself: Other DNA sequences from this sample encode an identical CDR3 as well. The chain has TRBV30 and TRBJ1-1; D gene ambiguous. Trimming stripped 4 bases from V and 4 bases from J, with 7 bases between. Looked up from germline, CDR1 is GTSNPN and CDR2 is SVGIG (reference sequence). This CDR3 is built from 11 residues. The CDR3 nucleotides are TGTGCCTGGATACGGAGCACTGAAGCTTTCTTT. Its translation: CAWIRSTEAFF.

The V call is TRBV6-5, the J call TRBJ1-2; D perhaps matches TRBD1 (6 bases). Germline V gene data show CDR1 as MNHEY and CDR2 as SVGAGI. Trimming cost V 7 bases and J 7 bases, with 16 bases left between them. The CDR3 runs 13 residues. The CDR3 DNA sequence: TGTGCCAGCATAAACCCCAGGGGAAGTGGCTACACCTTC. It yields the protein CASINPRGSGYTF.

V and J are TRBV16 and TRBJ2-7, with D unclear. Germline V gene sequence: CDR1 KGHSY, CDR2 FQNENV. This CDR3 is 14 amino acids long. V lost 4 bases to trimming and J lost 0 bases, with 10 bases between them. CDR3 region: CASSRYSSSYEQYF. CDR3 DNA sequence: TGTGCCAGCAGCCGTTACAGTAGCTCCTACGAGCAGTACTTC.

This clone was detected a few times. This sequence joins TRBV12-3 or TRBV12-4 and TRBJ1-1, with a possible D match to TRBD1 (5 bases). V was cut by 5 bases and J by 9 bases, with 13 bases left in between. This CDR3 has 12 residues. The chain's CDR3 is CASSPLRAQAFF. In DNA, the CDR3 is TGTGCCAGCAGTCCCCTCAGGGCCCAAGCTTTCTTT.

The rearrangement uses TRBV10-3 and TRBJ2-1, with D tentatively TRBD1 or TRBD2 (5 bases each). The CDR3 spans 12 residues. Per the germline V gene, CDR1 is ENHRY and CDR2 is SYGVKD. The V end was cut by 4 bases, the J end by 12 bases, with 13 bases between. The CDR3 coding sequence is TGTGCCATCAGTGGGAGGAGAGACAGGCAGTTCTTC. Translation gives CAISGRRDRQFF.

This clone occurred a few times. The genes are TRBV18 and TRBJ1-2, with 7 bases identical to TRBD1. The CDR3 is made up of 14 amino acids. From germline, CDR1 is KGHSH and CDR2 LQKENI. V gave up 6 bases and J gave up 2 bases; unmatched junction bases: 6. CDR3 DNA sequence: TGTGCCAGCTCCACCCCGGGACAGAACTATGGCTACACCTTC. The encoded protein is CASSTPGQNYGYTF.

The chain has TRBV9 and TRBJ2-3; D tentatively fits TRBD1 or TRBD2 (5 bases each). V was trimmed by 3 bases and J by 0 bases, leaving 11 bases between them. The CDR3 runs 15 residues. The germline CDR1 and CDR2 sequences are SGDLS and YYNGEE. CDR3 DNA sequence: TGTGCCAGCAGCGACGAGGGGCATAGCACAGATACGCAGTATTTT. The encoded protein is CASSDEGHSTDTQYF.

This clone was seen once. The chain links TRBV5-1 to TRBJ2-1, with 10 bases that match TRBD2. CDR1 and CDR2 from the germline V gene are SGHRS and YFSETQ. J was trimmed by 4 bases and V by 5 bases; bases with no gene match: 12. This CDR3 comprises 17 residues. The CDR3 DNA is TGCGCCAGCAGGCGGATTATAGCGGGGGGAAATTACAATGAGCAGTTCTTC. Its protein is CASRRIIAGGNYNEQFF.

The genes are TRBV30 and TRBJ2-2, with no clear D. This CDR3 contains 13 residues. From germline, CDR1 is GTSNPN and CDR2 SVGIG (reference sequence). V was shortened by 2 bases and J by 6 bases, with 10 bases between the two germline ends. The CDR3 loop is CAWSHPAAGELFF. The CDR3 nucleotides are TGTGCCTGGAGTCATCCGGCAGCCGGGGAGCTGTTTTTT.

The chain links TRBV27 to TRBJ1-1, with a tentative D call TRBD1 (6 bases). The V and J ends lost 3 bases and 4 bases respectively, with 15 bases between them. Per the germline V gene, CDR1 is MNHEY and CDR2 is SMNVEV (reference sequence). The CDR3 loop spans 15 amino acids. CDR3 coding DNA: TGTGCCAGCAGTTTCGCAGGGGTTGTGGGCACTGAAGCTTTCTTT. Translated, it gives CASSFAGVVGTEAFF.

The CDR3 bases are TGTGCCAGCAGCTTAATAGGGGGCTCTGGAAACACCATATATTTT. Translated, it gives CASSLIGGSGNTIYF. The rearrangement joins TRBV7-3 to TRBJ1-3, with D possibly TRBD1 on 6 matching bases. Germline loops: CDR1 SGHTA, CDR2 FQGTGA. The length of the CDR3 is 15 residues. V was cut by 1 base and J by 0 bases, with 7 bases left in between. The variable domain in full, with the rest retrieved from reference TRBV7-3 and TRBJ1-3, is GAGVSQTPSNKVTEKGKYVELRCDPISGHTALYWYRQSLGQGPEFLIYFQGTGAADDSGLPNDRFFAVRPEGSVSTLKIQRTERGDSAVYLCASSLIGGSGNTIYFGEGSWLTVV.

CDR3 DNA sequence: TGTGCCAGTAGTGCAGCCGGGACAGGAGGCTCCTACGAGCAGTACTTC. Translating it yields CASSAAGTGGSYEQYF. The chain has TRBV19 and TRBJ2-7; TRBD1 agrees at 8 bases. The CDR3 sequence is 16 residues long. V gave up 5 bases and J gave up 0 bases; unmatched junction bases: 9. Per germline, CDR1 LNHDA and CDR2 SQIVND (reference sequence).

The CDR3 loop is CASSAGNPRAVAGNTIYF. The DNA for the CDR3 is TGTGCCAGCAGCGCTGGCAACCCCAGGGCGGTGGCTGGAAACACCATATATTTT. The rearrangement joins TRBV9 to TRBJ1-3; a weak D match, TRBD1 (5 bases). Germline assignment: CDR1 SGDLS and CDR2 YYNGEE. Trimming pared 3 bases from V and 2 bases from J, leaving 21 bases between. The CDR3 totals 18 residues. Based on the CDR3 plus reference TRBV9 and TRBJ1-3, the full variable domain is DSGVTQTPKHLITATGQRVTLRCSPRSGDLSVYWYQQSLDQGLQFLIQYYNGEERAKGNILERFSAQQFPDLHSELNLSSLELGDSALYFCASSAGNPRAVAGNTIYFGEGSWLTVV.